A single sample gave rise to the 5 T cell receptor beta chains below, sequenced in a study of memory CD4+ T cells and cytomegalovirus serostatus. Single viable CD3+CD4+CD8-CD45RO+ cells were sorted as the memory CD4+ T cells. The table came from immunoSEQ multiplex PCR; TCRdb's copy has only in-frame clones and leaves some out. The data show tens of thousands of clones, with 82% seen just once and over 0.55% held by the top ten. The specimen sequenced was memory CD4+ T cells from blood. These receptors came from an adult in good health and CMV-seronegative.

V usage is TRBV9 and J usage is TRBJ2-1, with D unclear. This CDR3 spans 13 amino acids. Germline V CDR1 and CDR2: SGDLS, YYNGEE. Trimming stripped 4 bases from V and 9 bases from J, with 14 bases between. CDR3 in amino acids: CASSPGVGSEQFF. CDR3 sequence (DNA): TGTGCCAGCAGCCCTGGGGTAGGTTCTGAGCAGTTCTTC.

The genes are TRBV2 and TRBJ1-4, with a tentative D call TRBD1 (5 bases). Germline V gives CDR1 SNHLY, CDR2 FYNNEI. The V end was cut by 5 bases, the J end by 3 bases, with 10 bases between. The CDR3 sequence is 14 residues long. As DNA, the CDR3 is TGTGCCAGCAGTCCTACAGGCGCTAATGAAAAACTGTTTTTT. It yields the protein CASSPTGANEKLFF.

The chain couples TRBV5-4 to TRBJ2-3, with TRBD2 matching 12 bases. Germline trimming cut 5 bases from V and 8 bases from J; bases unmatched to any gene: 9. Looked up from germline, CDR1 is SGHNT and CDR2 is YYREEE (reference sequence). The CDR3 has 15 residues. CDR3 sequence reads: CASSSLAGGSGTQYF. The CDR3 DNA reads TGTGCCAGCAGTTCGCTAGCGGGGGGGTCGGGTACGCAGTATTTT.

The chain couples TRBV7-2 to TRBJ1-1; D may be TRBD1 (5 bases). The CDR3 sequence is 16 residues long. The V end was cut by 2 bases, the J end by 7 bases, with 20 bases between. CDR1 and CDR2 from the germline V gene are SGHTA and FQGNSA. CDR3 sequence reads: CASSLRGDGSSGEAFF. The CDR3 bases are TGTGCCAGCAGCTTACGGGGGGATGGGTCCTCTGGTGAAGCTTTCTTT. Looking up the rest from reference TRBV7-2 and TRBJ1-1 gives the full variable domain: GAGVSQSPSNKVTEKGKDVELRCDPISGHTALYWYRQSLGQGLEFLIYFQGNSAPDKSGLPSDRFSAERTGGSVSTLTIQRTQQEDSAVYLCASSLRGDGSSGEAFFGQGTRLTVV.

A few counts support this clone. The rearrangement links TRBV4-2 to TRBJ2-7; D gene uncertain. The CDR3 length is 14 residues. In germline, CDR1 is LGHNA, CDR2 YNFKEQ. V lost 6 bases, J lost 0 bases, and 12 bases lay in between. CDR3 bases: TGTGCCAGCAGGGACCGAGTAGGCTCCTACGAGCAGTACTTC. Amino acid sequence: CASRDRVGSYEQYF.